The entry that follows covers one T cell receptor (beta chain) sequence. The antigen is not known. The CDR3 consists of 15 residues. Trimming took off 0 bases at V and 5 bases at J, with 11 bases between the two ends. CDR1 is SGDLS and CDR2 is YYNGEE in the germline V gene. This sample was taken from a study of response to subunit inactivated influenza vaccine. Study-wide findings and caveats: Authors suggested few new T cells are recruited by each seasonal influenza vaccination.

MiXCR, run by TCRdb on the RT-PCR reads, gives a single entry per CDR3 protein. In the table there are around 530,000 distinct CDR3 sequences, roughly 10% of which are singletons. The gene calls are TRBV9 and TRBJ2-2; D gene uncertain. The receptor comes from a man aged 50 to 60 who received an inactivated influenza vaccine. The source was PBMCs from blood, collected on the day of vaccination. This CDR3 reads CASSVDDRATGELFF. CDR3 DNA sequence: TGTGCCAGCAGCGTAGACGATAGGGCAACCGGGGAGCTGTTTTTT.